This is a list of T cell receptor beta chains from one sample in a study of early T cells in non-severe SARS-CoV-2 infection. TCRdb independently ran MiXCR on the 5' RACE reads; one entry per CDR3 protein. The sample shows 66,000 or so distinct CDR3 sequences, 10% to 14% of them seen only once. Sequencing input: whole blood. Every receptor here comes from an adult who was a healthcare worker with PCR-confirmed SARS-CoV-2 infection or an uninfected control (not recorded which). CDR3s include the opening cysteine and the closing phenylalanine or tryptophan. A D gene is named only where the DNA matches it firmly. Part of the rows lack a size; the others show once, few, many or a class for expanded clones.

>.|TRBJ1-3|many|TRBV9
CASSVGGTGRSGNTIYF
TGTGCCAGCAGCGTAGGGGGCACCGGCCGGTCTGGAAACACCATATATTTT
>.|TRBJ2-1|.|TRBV29-1
CSVQGGSYNEQFF
TGCAGCGTTCAGGGGGGCTCCTACAATGAGCAGTTCTTC
>.|TRBJ2-1|many|TRBV10-1
CASSDGLRAASGSYNEQFF
TGCGCCAGCAGTGACGGACTGCGAGCGGCCTCCGGCTCCTACAATGAGCAGTTCTTC
>TRBD2|TRBJ2-1|many|TRBV7-3
CASSLSGTSEQFF
TGTGCCAGCAGCTTAAGTGGGACTAGTGAGCAGTTCTTC
>.|TRBJ2-1|many|TRBV29-1
CSAEVDPGYNEQFF
TGCAGCGCAGAAGTGGACCCGGGATACAATGAGCAGTTCTTC
>.|TRBJ1-4|few|TRBV5-1
CASSLGGDEKLFF
TGCGCCAGCAGCTTGGGGGGCGACGAAAAACTGTTTTTT
>TRBD2|TRBJ2-1|.|TRBV20-1
CSGSGGPSSYNEQFF
TGCAGTGGCAGCGGGGGGCCGAGCTCCTACAATGAGCAGTTCTTC
>.|TRBJ2-1|.|TRBV7-8
CASSLPPYNEQFF
TGTGCCAGCAGCTTACCACCCTACAATGAGCAGTTCTTC
>.|TRBJ2-3|few|TRBV6-6
CASRLDSTDTQYF
TGTGCCAGCAGATTAGACAGCACAGATACGCAGTATTTT
>.|TRBJ2-3|.|TRBV12-3/TRBV12-4
CASDTGSADTQYF
TGTGCCAGCGATACAGGGTCAGCCGATACGCAGTATTTT
>TRBD2|TRBJ2-5|many|TRBV13
CASSSPQLRGGQETQYF
TGTGCCAGCAGCTCCCCCCAACTTCGGGGGGGCCAAGAGACCCAGTACTTC
>.|TRBJ2-7|many|TRBV12-3/TRBV12-4
CASRSGSGSYEQYF
TGTGCCAGCCGGTCGGGGTCGGGCTCCTACGAGCAGTACTTC
>.|TRBJ2-7|.|TRBV4-3
CASSQDKSGYEQYF
TGCGCCAGCAGCCAAGATAAGTCGGGTTACGAGCAGTACTTC
>.|TRBJ2-2|many|TRBV19
CASSIDTGGETGELFF
TGTGCCAGTAGTATAGATACGGGGGGCGAAACCGGGGAGCTGTTTTTT
>.|TRBJ1-2|many|TRBV2
CASSEGVTYGYTF
TGTGCCAGCAGTGAGGGGGTAACCTATGGCTACACCTTC
>.|TRBJ2-3|few|TRBV6-2/TRBV6-3
CASSYGWVGGQDTQYF
TGTGCCAGCAGTTATGGTTGGGTGGGGGGCCAAGATACGCAGTATTTT
>.|TRBJ2-7|.|TRBV7-2
CASSSGGSAYEQYF
TGTGCCAGCAGCTCCGGGGGTTCAGCCTACGAGCAGTACTTC
>.|TRBJ1-6|few|TRBV11-2
CASSLSGRSPLHF
TGTGCCAGCAGCTTAAGCGGGCGTTCACCCCTCCACTTT
>.|TRBJ1-5|few|TRBV3-1
CASSQGQGNQPQHF
TGTGCCAGCAGCCAAGGACAGGGCAATCAGCCCCAGCATTTT
>.|TRBJ2-7|many|TRBV7-2
CASSTTGGGLYEQYF
TGTGCCAGCAGCACTACGGGGGGCGGCCTTTACGAGCAGTACTTC
>TRBD1|TRBJ1-5|.|TRBV29-1
CSVGDRGNQPQHF
TGCAGCGTGGGGGACAGGGGCAATCAGCCCCAGCATTTT
>.|TRBJ2-1|few|TRBV7-2
CASSLAGPSYNEQFF
TGTGCCAGCAGCTTAGCGGGGCCCTCCTACAATGAGCAGTTCTTC
>.|TRBJ1-1|many|TRBV7-9
CASSLPIGNTEAFF
TGTGCCAGCAGCTTACCGATTGGGAACACTGAAGCTTTCTTT
>TRBD1|TRBJ1-4|many|TRBV6-2/TRBV6-3
CASRGQMNEKLFF
TGTGCCAGCAGGGGACAGATGAATGAAAAACTGTTTTTT
>.|TRBJ2-2|many|TRBV6-5
CAAKTQNTGELFF
TGTGCCGCCAAAACGCAAAACACCGGGGAGCTGTTTTTT
>TRBD1|TRBJ2-7|many|TRBV6-5
CASTRSGTGLYEQYF
TGTGCCAGCACCCGTAGTGGGACAGGGCTTTACGAGCAGTACTTC
>TRBD1|TRBJ1-1|few|TRBV29-1
CGVIWDRRGTEAFF
TGCGGTGTAATCTGGGACAGGAGAGGCACTGAAGCTTTCTTT
>.|TRBJ2-1|.|TRBV27
CASRQGRLNEQFF
TGTGCCAGCAGGCAGGGGCGGTTGAATGAGCAGTTCTTC
>.|TRBJ2-2|.|TRBV11-2
CASRMGSRITGELFF
TGTGCCAGCCGCATGGGGAGCCGCATCACCGGGGAGCTGTTTTTT
>.|TRBJ1-2|few|TRBV5-5
CASSLLVDGPGHTF
TGTGCCAGCAGCTTGTTAGTAGATGGGCCGGGCCACACCTTC
>.|TRBJ1-2|.|TRBV10-3
CAISPTRDGYTF
TGTGCCATCAGTCCGACCAGGGACGGCTACACCTTC
>.|TRBJ2-4|.|TRBV15
CATSKGGQGKNIQYF
TGTGCCACCAGCAAGGGGGGGCAGGGCAAAAACATTCAGTACTTC
>.|TRBJ2-7|many|TRBV29-1
CSVSHRSVEQYF
TGCAGCGTTAGTCACAGGTCGGTCGAGCAGTACTTC
>TRBD1|TRBJ1-2|many|TRBV7-8
CASSVQDRGYGYTF
TGTGCCAGCAGCGTGCAAGACAGGGGCTATGGCTACACCTTC
>.|TRBJ2-7|few|TRBV5-4
CASSSSDLEQYF
TGTGCCAGCAGCTCGTCAGATTTGGAGCAGTACTTC
>TRBD1|TRBJ1-2|many|TRBV14
CASSPDRVYGYTF
TGTGCCAGCAGCCCCGACAGGGTTTATGGCTACACCTTC
>TRBD1|TRBJ2-1|.|TRBV5-1
CASSLVGGYGEQFF
TGCGCCAGCAGCTTGGTAGGGGGCTATGGTGAGCAGTTCTTC
>TRBD1|TRBJ1-2|few|TRBV6-2/TRBV6-3
CASGTGAHGYTF
TGTGCCAGCGGAACAGGGGCGCATGGCTACACCTTC
>.|TRBJ1-2|many|TRBV27
CASSSQQAAPYGYTF
TGTGCCAGCAGTTCCCAACAGGCCGCCCCTTATGGCTACACCTTC
>.|TRBJ2-3|.|TRBV12-3/TRBV12-4
CASTTETSTDTQYF
TGTGCCAGCACGACGGAGACCAGCACAGATACGCAGTATTTT
>TRBD1|TRBJ1-2|many|TRBV7-9
CASSLARDREWGYTF
TGTGCCAGCAGCTTAGCCCGGGACAGGGAATGGGGCTACACCTTC
>.|TRBJ1-1|many|TRBV5-5
CASSSGRGGTEAFF
TGTGCCAGCAGCTCTGGGAGGGGAGGCACTGAAGCTTTCTTT
>.|TRBJ2-3|few|TRBV7-9
CASSLLGRDSTDTQYF
TGTGCCAGCAGCCTGTTGGGCCGAGATAGCACAGATACGCAGTATTTT
>.|TRBJ2-2|many|TRBV12-5
CASGLRVFTGELFF
TGTGCTAGTGGTCTTCGAGTATTCACCGGGGAGCTGTTTTTT
>.|TRBJ2-5|many|TRBV14
CASSQDYGGRETQYF
TGTGCCAGCAGCCAAGATTATGGGGGGCGAGAGACCCAGTACTTC
>.|TRBJ1-1|.|TRBV20-1
CSARGSGIGNTEAFF
TGCAGTGCTAGAGGTTCAGGGATCGGGAACACTGAAGCTTTCTTT
>.|TRBJ2-1|.|TRBV6-5
CASSYQLATSYNEQFF
TGTGCCAGCAGTTATCAACTAGCCACCTCGTACAATGAGCAGTTCTTC
>.|TRBJ2-3|many|TRBV5-1
CASSFPTDTQYF
TGCGCCAGCAGCTTCCCTACAGATACGCAGTATTTT
>.|TRBJ2-3|many|TRBV4-3
CASSQAGGSTDTQYF
TGCGCCAGCAGCCAAGCGGGCGGATCCACAGATACGCAGTATTTT
>.|TRBJ1-4|many|TRBV4-1
CASSQDRLNEKLFF
TGCGCCAGCAGCCAGGATCGGCTGAATGAAAAACTGTTTTTT
>.|TRBJ1-1|.|TRBV11-2
CASSAGVSPKAFF
TGTGCCAGCAGCGCAGGGGTCAGCCCGAAAGCTTTCTTT
>.|TRBJ2-2|few|TRBV12-5
CASGLKASSNTGELFF
TGTGCTAGTGGTTTGAAAGCGAGCTCGAACACCGGGGAGCTGTTTTTT
>.|TRBJ2-4|many|TRBV5-4
CASSPGSGKNIQYF
TGTGCCAGCAGCCCCGGCTCAGGGAAAAACATTCAGTACTTC